The entry that follows covers one T cell receptor beta chain sequence. This clonotype occurred many times. No cognate antigen has been identified for it. Base qualities were left out, and no much larger clone turns up one base away. CDR1 and CDR2, looked up from the germline V gene, are MNHEY and SVGEGT. Trimmed from V: 4 bases; trimmed from J: 0 bases; junction bases lacking a gene match: 6. The CDR3 covers 16 residues, taking in both the cysteine and the phenylalanine. Only the CDR3 region is kept as DNA, spanning 48 bases read in frame from base 1. The instrument was an Illumina HiSeq 2000. TCR beta chain libraries were generated by multiplex PCR amplification. The amplified TCR beta chain products were analyzed by high-throughput sequencing. Starting from the raw public reads, TCRdb applied fastp trimming at Q25, assembled clones with MiXCR and retained in-frame beta chains. Every entry covers one CDR3 protein and lists the most common genes and DNA from its rows. A total of about 140,000 distinct CDR3 sequences appear in this sample, less than 35% of them only once. Of the sample, about 2.3% falls within the top ten clones.

The axillary draining lymph nodes of breast cancer patients were the source of the lymph node samples. This record comes from a study of breast tumors, draining lymph nodes, adjacent tissues (dated by TCRdb to about 2016). Regarding the study in general: TCR beta repertoires were compared across tumor, adjacent nontumor tissue and axillary lymph nodes obtained from breast cancer patients. The study aimed to assess the relationships and possible T-cell exchange between tumor, surrounding tissue and draining lymph node repertoires in human breast cancer.

Results and caveats for the whole study, not just this receptor: The conclusion that tumor T cells originate in lymph nodes was presented as consistent with a hypothesis rather than as directly demonstrated. Tumors showed preferential V and J gene usage, and their T-cell repertoire diversity fell below that of lymph nodes yet above that of nontumor tissue. The data were judged consistent with most tumor T cells deriving from the lymph node and then expanding within tumor tissue. Tumor and nontumor tissue repertoires were found to be significantly more similar in luminal-like than in basal-like breast cancer.

The clonotype comes from a female donor with breast cancer. Some clones in this sample may be carry-over from other donors' samples. This sequence uses TRBV6-2 or TRBV6-3 and TRBJ2-1; the junction holds 7 bases that match TRBD2. The sample was axillary lymph node tissue. The CDR3 corresponds to CASSSPSGGSYNEQFF. The nucleotides are TGTGCCAGCAGTTCACCTAGCGGCGGCTCCTACAATGAGCAGTTCTTC.